The 10 T cell receptor beta chains in this list originate from one sample, sequenced in a study of blood T cells in healthy people across ages. Using a J-beta primer mix together with a sample-barcoded 5' primer, a second PCR was run for about 6 to 11 cycles. In TCRdb, the 5' RACE reads were re-called with MiXCR into one record per CDR3 protein. The repertoire has roughly 790,000 distinct CDR3 sequences, around 46% of them found once; the top ten carry approximately 22%. The sample was blood. The receptor source for this set is a woman aged 55 to 70 in good health.

This clonotype was observed a few times. The chain employs TRBV20-1 and TRBJ2-5; 9 bases fit TRBD2. The CDR3 length is 15 residues. V gave up 3 bases and J gave up 6 bases; unmatched junction bases: 11. The germline gives CDR1 DFQATT, CDR2 SNEGSKA (reference sequence). The CDR3 reads CSARGPGLAFQTQYF. The CDR3 nucleotides are TGCAGTGCTAGGGGCCCGGGACTAGCCTTTCAGACCCAGTACTTC.

This clonotype showed up just a few times. The J gene is TRBJ2-7, the V gene TRBV2; 7 nucleotides line up with TRBD1. The CDR3 consists of 14 residues. Germline CDR1 reads SNHLY; CDR2 reads FYNNEI. V trimming: 7 bases; J trimming: 6 bases; junction bases outside the gene matches: 12. CDR3: CASTGTGVIGEQYF. DNA for the CDR3: TGTGCCAGCACGGGAACAGGGGTCATCGGCGAGCAGTACTTC.

This clonotype was observed many times. The rearrangement joins TRBV4-3 to TRBJ2-3; tentatively, D is TRBD2 (6 bases). V was pared by 3 bases and J by 0 bases, with 13 bases between. The CDR3 is 16 residues long. The germline CDR1 and CDR2 sequences are LGHNA and YSLEER. The DNA for the CDR3 is TGCGCCAGCAGCCAGGGAAGACTAGGAAGCACAGATACGCAGTATTTT. Translation gives CASSQGRLGSTDTQYF.

The chain couples TRBV7-9 to TRBJ1-1; a possible D gene is TRBD1 (6 bases). CDR1 and CDR2 from the germline V gene are SEHNR and FQNEAQ (reference sequence). CDR3 length equals 13 residues. V gave up 5 bases and J gave up 1 base, with 8 bases separating them. The CDR3 region has the DNA TGTGCCAGCAGCGGACAGTGGAACACTGAAGCTTTCTTT. As protein: CASSGQWNTEAFF.

There are a few counts of this clonotype. The V and J genes are TRBV6-5 and TRBJ1-2, with TRBD1 as a possible D gene (5 bases). The CDR3 covers 16 residues. The V and J ends lost 0 bases and 5 bases respectively, with 16 bases between them. Germline lookup yields CDR1 MNHEY and CDR2 SVGAGI. Here the CDR3 DNA reads TGTGCCAGCAGTTACTCGAGGCGACAGACCCTTTATGGCTACACCTTC. Amino acids: CASSYSRRQTLYGYTF.

This chain connects TRBV20-1 to TRBJ2-3; perhaps TRBD1 as D (5 bases). V was clipped by 3 bases and J by 3 bases, with 13 bases between them. Germline V gene sequence: CDR1 DFQATT, CDR2 SNEGSKA (reference sequence). CDR3 length equals 14 residues. The DNA of the CDR3 is TGCAGTGCTAGTCGGCTATACAGGACAGATACGCAGTATTTT. Residues: CSASRLYRTDTQYF.

This clonotype was detected a few times. The chain uses TRBV12-3 or TRBV12-4 and TRBJ1-4; D perhaps matches TRBD1 (5 bases). Trimming shortened V by 5 bases and J by 3 bases, and 10 bases separated the two germline ends. CDR3 length: 14 residues. As DNA, the CDR3 is TGTGCCAGCAGTCTCGGGGGGGCTAATGAAAAACTGTTTTTT. Protein product: CASSLGGANEKLFF.

CDR3 bases: TGTGCCATTTCCCCCGACAGGGGAATTAACGAGCAGTACTTC. It codes for CAISPDRGINEQYF. The chain combines TRBV10-3 with TRBJ2-7; the match to TRBD1 covers 8 bases. This CDR3 has 14 residues. Trimming removed 9 bases from V and 5 bases from J; junction bases left unmatched: 12. CDR1 ENHRY and CDR2 SYGVKD come from the germline V gene.

This sequence joins TRBV7-2 and TRBJ1-1, with 8 bases identical to TRBD1. After removal of 5 bases from V and 7 bases from J, the junction contained 9 bases not matched to a gene. The CDR3 loop spans 14 amino acids. The germline CDR1 and CDR2 sequences are SGHTA and FQGNSA. The CDR3 spells CASSKQGAPVEAFF. The CDR3 coding sequence is TGTGCCAGCAGCAAGCAGGGGGCGCCGGTTGAAGCTTTCTTT.

In regard to this clonotype: This may be a read error, as it is one base from a much larger clone. This chain links TRBV5-6 with TRBJ2-1, with 8 positions matching TRBD1. Germline loops: CDR1 SGHDT, CDR2 YYEEEE. V shed 4 bases, J shed 3 bases, and the junction held 3 bases outside the gene matches. CDR3 length: 14 residues. CDR3 nucleotides: TGTGCCAGCAGCGCGGGACAGGTCTACAATGAGCAGTTCTTC. Protein: CASSAGQVYNEQFF.